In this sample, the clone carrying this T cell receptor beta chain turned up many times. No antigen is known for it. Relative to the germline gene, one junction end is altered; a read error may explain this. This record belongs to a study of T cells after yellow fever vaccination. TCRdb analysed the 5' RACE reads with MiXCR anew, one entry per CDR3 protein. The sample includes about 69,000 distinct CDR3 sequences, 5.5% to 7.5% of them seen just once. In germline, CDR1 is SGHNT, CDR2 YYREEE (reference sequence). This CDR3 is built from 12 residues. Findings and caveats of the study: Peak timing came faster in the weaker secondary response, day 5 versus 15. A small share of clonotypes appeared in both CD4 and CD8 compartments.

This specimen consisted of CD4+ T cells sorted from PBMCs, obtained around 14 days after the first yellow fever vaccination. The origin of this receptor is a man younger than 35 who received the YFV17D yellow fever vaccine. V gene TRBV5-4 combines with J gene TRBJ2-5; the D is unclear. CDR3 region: CASSLGQETQYF. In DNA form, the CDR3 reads TGTGCCAGCAGTTTGGGGCAAGAGACCCAGTACTTC.